The 25 T cell receptor beta chains presented below share a single source sample, sequenced in a study of cytomegalovirus exposure and HLA in healthy donors. It was with 60 Vbeta and 13 Jbeta primers that the PCR ran. The protocol was immunoSEQ multiplex PCR, while the TCRdb copy is restricted to in-frame clones and leaves out a portion. The sample gives 110,000 to 150,000 clones, under 80% of which show up once; approximately 4.3% is in the top ten. The sequencing input was PBMCs. The receptor source for this set is a man aged 18 to 30 in good health and CMV-seropositive.

This rearrangement joins TRBV15 to TRBJ1-3, with a tentative D call TRBD1 (6 bases). V lost 7 bases and J lost 0, with 13 bases in between. CDR3 length: 15 amino acids. Germline V gene lookup returns CDR1 LNHNV and CDR2 YYDKDF (reference sequence). The CDR3: CATTEQGFSGNTIYF. The CDR3 region has the DNA TGTGCCACCACCGAACAGGGATTCTCTGGAAACACCATATATTTT. The full variable domain, completed using reference TRBV15 and TRBJ1-3, is DAMVIQNPRYQVTQFGKPVTLSCSQTLNHNVMYWYQQKSSQAPKLLFHYYDKDFNNEADTPDNFQSRRPNTSFCFLDIRSPGLGDTAMYLCATTEQGFSGNTIYFGEGSWLTVV.

A single count supports this clone. The chain has TRBV7-8 and TRBJ1-4; perhaps TRBD1 as D (5 bases). Germline CDR1 reads SGHVS; CDR2 reads FQNEAQ. The CDR3 is 15 residues long. Trimming removed 0 bases at V and 7 bases at J, with 12 bases between. The chain's CDR3 is CASSLAGFGGEKLFF. The DNA for the CDR3 is TGTGCCAGCAGCTTAGCAGGGTTCGGGGGTGAAAAACTGTTTTTT.

The gene calls are TRBV29-1 and TRBJ2-7, with 8 bases matching TRBD1. Germline V gives CDR1 SQVTM, CDR2 ANQGSEA. The trim removed 6 bases at V and 0 bases at J, leaving 7 bases unmatched. The CDR3 has 14 amino acids. The CDR3 nucleotides are TGCAGCGTACCCGGACAGGGACCCTCCTACGAGCAGTACTTC. It yields the protein CSVPGQGPSYEQYF.

The chain's CDR3 is CASNTDRVGNIQYF. In DNA, the CDR3 is TGTGCCAGCAACACGGACAGGGTGGGAAACATTCAGTACTTC. This chain uses TRBV7-2 with TRBJ2-4, with TRBD1 matching 8 bases. V dropped 7 bases and J dropped 6; count of bases not matched to a gene: 8. This CDR3 has 14 amino acids. Germline assignment: CDR1 SGHTA and CDR2 FQGNSA.

This sequence joins TRBV7-2 and TRBJ1-1; 7 bases are shared with TRBD1. Unmatched junction bases numbered 6, after V lost 5 bases and J lost 3 bases. This CDR3 comprises 14 residues. CDR1 and CDR2 from the germline V gene are SGHTA and FQGNSA. CDR3 nucleotide sequence: TGTGCCAGCAGCCTCTCGGGACAGCACACTGAAGCTTTCTTT. Protein product: CASSLSGQHTEAFF.

The chain is built from TRBV25-1 and TRBJ1-1, with a possible D match to TRBD1 (5 bases). Looked up from germline, CDR1 is MGHDK and CDR2 is SYGVNS. Trimming stripped 6 bases from V and 0 bases from J, with 11 bases between. The CDR3 consists of 14 residues. CDR3 DNA sequence: TGTGCCAGCAGAGAGGACAAGATGAACACTGAAGCTTTCTTT. Its protein is CASREDKMNTEAFF.

This clone was detected a few times. The chain links TRBV5-1 to TRBJ2-3, with D unclear. The CDR3 extends over 15 amino acids. The germline V and J ends were trimmed by 4 bases and 3 bases, with 15 bases remaining between them. Per germline, CDR1 SGHRS and CDR2 YFSETQ. CDR3 protein: CASSILPIGTDTQYF. DNA for the CDR3: TGCGCCAGCAGCATACTTCCTATTGGTACAGATACGCAGTATTTT.

The chain is built from TRBV9 and TRBJ2-3, with 8 bases that match TRBD1. This CDR3 has 15 amino acids. Trimming cost V 5 bases and J 1 base; bases outside gene matches: 6. CDR1 is SGDLS, CDR2 YYNGEE, per germline. The CDR3 DNA follows: TGTGCCAGCAGTATGACAGGGGCCCGCACAGATACGCAGTATTTT. Amino acid sequence: CASSMTGARTDTQYF.

The chain couples TRBV2 to TRBJ1-5; D might be TRBD1 (5 bases). There are 14 residues in the CDR3. The germline V gene encodes CDR1 SNHLY and CDR2 FYNNEI. V was cut by 3 bases and J by 4 bases, with 10 bases left in between. This CDR3 is CASSEGQGNQPQHF. DNA of the CDR3: TGTGCCAGCAGTGAGGGCCAGGGTAATCAGCCCCAGCATTTT.

The V call is TRBV27, the J call TRBJ2-5; D is possibly TRBD2 (5 bases). Germline CDR1 is MNHEY and CDR2 is SMNVEV (reference sequence). V was pared by 5 bases and J by 4 bases, with 20 bases between. CDR3 length: 16 amino acids. CDR3 residues: CASSPGPSPRGETQYF. The CDR3 DNA reads as TGTGCCAGCAGTCCCGGGCCCTCCCCCCGGGGAGAGACCCAGTACTTC.

The V gene is TRBV11-2, the J gene TRBJ2-1; D unclear. CDR3 size: 11 residues. Trimming shortened V by 3 bases and J by 8 bases, and 5 bases separated the two germline ends. Germline V gene sequence: CDR1 SGHAT, CDR2 FQNNGV. CDR3 sequence: CASSFGDEQFF. In nucleotides, the CDR3 is TGTGCCAGCAGCTTCGGAGATGAGCAGTTCTTC.

The chain links TRBV6-4 to TRBJ1-2; 10 bases fit TRBD1. This CDR3 region has 14 residues. CDR1 and CDR2 from the germline V gene are MRHNA and SNTAGT. Trimming removed 3 bases from V and 9 bases from J; junction bases left unmatched: 7. In DNA form, the CDR3 reads TGTGCCAGCAGTGAAGGCGACAGGGGGCGTCGCTACACCTTC. Protein sequence: CASSEGDRGRRYTF.

V and J are TRBV27 and TRBJ2-7, with 10 positions matching TRBD1. The CDR3 totals 13 residues. V shed 4 bases, J shed 7 bases, and the junction held 4 bases outside the gene matches. Germline CDR1 is MNHEY and CDR2 is SMNVEV (reference sequence). CDR3 protein: CASSWDRGVEQYF. The DNA of the CDR3 is TGTGCCAGCAGTTGGGACAGGGGAGTTGAGCAGTACTTC.

This clone was detected only a few times. The chain employs TRBV18 and TRBJ1-2; D unclear. V was shortened by 3 bases and J by 5 bases, with 7 bases between the two germline ends. The CDR3 has 12 residues. Looked up from germline, CDR1 is KGHSH and CDR2 is LQKENI. The DNA for the CDR3 is TGTGCCAGCTCACCCCAGGATTATGGCTACACCTTC. Amino acids: CASSPQDYGYTF.

This chain links TRBV28 with TRBJ2-7, with D perhaps matching TRBD1 (6 bases). This CDR3 has 16 amino acids. CDR1 is MDHEN, CDR2 SYDVKM, per germline. V lost 5 bases and J lost 0, with 17 bases in between. CDR3 bases: TGTGCCAGCAGTCTACTGATCAGGGGAAGCTCCTACGAGCAGTACTTC. Translating it yields CASSLLIRGSSYEQYF.

The chain joins TRBV5-4 to TRBJ2-1; TRBD2 aligns across 11 bases. The CDR3 is 19 amino acids. Per the germline V gene, CDR1 is SGHNT and CDR2 is YYREEE (reference sequence). V was clipped by 0 bases and J by 1 base; unmatched bases: 9. The CDR3 spells CASSLALAGGYVSYNEQFF. The CDR3 bases are TGTGCCAGCAGCTTGGCGCTAGCGGGAGGCTATGTTTCCTACAATGAGCAGTTCTTC.

This chain uses TRBV6-5 with TRBJ2-3; a weak D match, TRBD2 (5 bases). The CDR3 spans 15 residues. V was trimmed by 4 bases and J by 1 base, leaving 12 bases between them. CDR1 MNHEY and CDR2 SVGAGI come from the germline V gene. Here the CDR3 reads CASSSPRTRTDTQYF. CDR3 DNA sequence: TGTGCCAGCAGTTCCCCCAGGACTCGCACAGATACGCAGTATTTT.

The chain has TRBV19 and TRBJ2-1; 9 bases are shared with TRBD2. The CDR3 is 15 amino acids. V shed 3 bases and J 4 bases; nucleotides not matched to a gene: 4. Germline CDR1 is LNHDA and CDR2 is SQIVND (reference sequence). Written as DNA, the CDR3 is TGTGCCAGTAGTATGAGCGGGAGGACTTACAATGAGCAGTTCTTC. Translated, it gives CASSMSGRTYNEQFF.

In its sample, this clone was seen once. The chain recombines TRBV9 with TRBJ2-1, with TRBD2 matching 10 bases. The CDR3 is 14 amino acids. Per germline, CDR1 SGDLS and CDR2 YYNGEE. The V segment lost 5 bases and the J segment 8 bases; nucleotides outside the gene matches: 7. This chain's CDR3 is CASSLSGRSDEQFF. CDR3 coding DNA: TGTGCCAGCAGTCTTAGCGGGAGGTCAGATGAGCAGTTCTTC.

The chain combines TRBV5-6 with TRBJ2-1; TRBD1 is a possible D gene (6 bases). V dropped 0 bases and J dropped 9 bases, with 13 bases sitting between them. The CDR3 spans 14 residues. Germline V gene data show CDR1 as SGHDT and CDR2 as YYEEEE. Here the CDR3 DNA reads TGTGCCAGCAGCTTGGCAGGACAGAGGGGTGAGCAGTTCTTC. Translating it yields CASSLAGQRGEQFF.

This clone was recorded only once. The chain employs TRBV9 and TRBJ1-2; D is undetermined. The CDR3 runs to 15 residues. V lost 4 bases to trimming and J lost 6 bases, with 19 bases between them. Germline loops: CDR1 SGDLS, CDR2 YYNGEE. Here the CDR3 reads CASSTPRPGGDGYTF. In nucleotides, the CDR3 is TGTGCCAGCAGCACCCCTAGACCGGGAGGAGATGGCTACACCTTC.

For the CDR3, the DNA is TGCGCCAGCAGCCCTTCACTTCGACAGGACTCGGGCTACGAGCAGTACTTC. Amino acids: CASSPSLRQDSGYEQYF. The chain uses TRBV4-1 and TRBJ2-7; tentative D call: TRBD1 (6 bases). The germline gives CDR1 MGHRA, CDR2 YSYEKL. Deletions cut 4 bases from V and 3 bases from J, with 22 bases between. This CDR3 comprises 17 residues.

The V gene is TRBV29-1, the J gene TRBJ2-2; D may be TRBD2 (6 bases). The germline V gene has CDR1 SQVTM and CDR2 ANQGSEA. The CDR3 is 16 amino acids. Trimming took off 4 bases at V and 6 bases at J, with 21 bases between the two ends. The CDR3 bases are TGCAGCGTTGTCCGACAGAAAGGAGGGGATCCCGGGGAGCTGTTTTTT. Amino acid sequence: CSVVRQKGGDPGELFF.

A single count supports this clone. The J gene is TRBJ2-7, the V gene TRBV19, with 10 bases fitting TRBD1. The V gene end was trimmed by 4 bases and the J gene end by 5 bases; junction bases not matched to a gene: 5. This CDR3 contains 14 residues. Germline-derived CDR1 and CDR2 are LNHDA and SQIVND (reference sequence). CDR3 residues: CASSRDRGRNEQYF. The DNA for the CDR3 is TGTGCCAGTAGTAGGGACAGGGGAAGGAACGAGCAGTACTTC.

The chain uses TRBV2 and TRBJ2-1, with 7 nucleotides matching TRBD2. The junction had 11 bases not matched to a gene; V was cut back by 6 bases and J by 3 bases. This CDR3 contains 16 residues. Germline V lookup: CDR1 SNHLY, CDR2 FYNNEI. CDR3 in amino acids: CASSPRPGLFYNEQFF. The DNA for the CDR3 is TGTGCCAGCAGCCCGCGTCCGGGACTATTCTACAATGAGCAGTTCTTC.